The clone carrying this TCR beta chain was seen many times. The antigen is undetermined. The CDR3 totals 16 residues. Trimming shortened V by 6 bases and J by 2 bases, and 20 bases separated the two germline ends. CDR1 and CDR2 from the germline V gene are SGHTA and FQGNSA. The entry originates in a study of T cell repertoires in cytomegalovirus infection. About the study: Public TCR beta signatures indicated both CMV infection and matching HLA type. Study findings and constraints: Summed frequency of public TCR beta families distinguished CMV carriers with the relevant HLA. In two of eight donors, the top clonotype was HLA-C-restricted CMV-specific.

One entry per CDR3 protein results from TCRdb running MiXCR on the reads. Here the sample spans 200,000 to 300,000 distinct CDR3 sequences, roughly 12% being singletons. The rearrangement uses TRBV7-2 and TRBJ2-7; the D gene is possibly TRBD2 (6 bases). Input material: PBMCs. The source is a human donor in good health (CMV status not recorded). Some clones in this sample may be carry-over from other donors' samples. The DNA of the CDR3 is TGTGCCAGCAGTTTCGTCGCAGCTGGCGGGGCCTACGAGCAGTACTTC. Encoded protein: CASSFVAAGGAYEQYF.